This T cell receptor (beta chain) was captured in a study of T cell responses to AZD1222 COVID-19 vaccine. Study-level points and caveats: AZD1222 recipients seropositive at baseline numbered only five to seven. Possibly, clonal diversity was underestimated; donors were largely white British and included more females.

Assay used: immunoSEQ multiplex PCR; TCRdb lists only in-frame clones, some missing. This sample carries roughly 65,000 clones, roughly 83% of them seen once, and the ten largest clones take 25%. A word on this clone: The antigen remains undetermined.

This specimen consisted of peripheral blood, obtained 28 days after the second AZD1222 dose. The sequence was obtained from an adult who received the AZD1222 COVID-19 vaccine.

CDR3: CASSAGTEAFF. In DNA form, the CDR3 reads TGCGCCAGCAGTGCGGGCACTGAAGCTTTCTTT. This chain uses TRBV10-2 with TRBJ1-1; D call uncertain. V shed 4 bases and J shed 4 bases, with 4 bases lying between them. In germline, CDR1 is WSHSY, CDR2 SAAADI. The CDR3 contains 11 residues.